Each of the 17 T cell receptor beta chains below was sequenced from the same sample in a study of vaccination effects on CD4 cells after COVID-19. Sequencing used immunoSEQ multiplex PCR; TCRdb keeps in-frame clones, though not all of them. Among about 73,000 clones listed, over 65% were seen once. Between days 9 and 11 of culture, CD4+ T cells were separated out. Two doses of BNT162b2 or mRNA-1273 vaccine were administered to participants. Their specific antigens are unknown. The specimen comprised CD4+ T cells from PBMCs cultured without peptide, sampled after COVID-19 vaccination. Receptors were obtained from a human donor who received a COVID-19 vaccine.

CDR3 coding DNA: TGTGCCAGCAGCTCTGGACAGGGCGCTAACTATGGCTACACCTTC. Encoded protein: CASSSGQGANYGYTF. V gene TRBV5-4 combines with J gene TRBJ1-2, with 8 bases identical to TRBD1. The CDR3 has 15 residues. Trimming at V came to 3 bases and at J to 0 bases, leaving 4 bases not matched to a gene. CDR1 and CDR2 (germline): SGHNT, YYREEE (reference sequence).

The chain links TRBV7-9 to TRBJ1-5, with TRBD1 as a possible D gene (5 bases). The germline V gene has CDR1 SEHNR and CDR2 FQNEAQ (reference sequence). The V gene lost 5 bases and the J gene lost 4 bases, with 15 bases spanning the gap. This CDR3 contains 15 residues. This chain's CDR3 is CASSPLGPLNQPQHF. As DNA, the CDR3 is TGTGCCAGCAGCCCCCTGGGACCTTTAAATCAGCCCCAGCATTTT.

The chain is built from TRBV6-6 and TRBJ1-5; 10 bases line up with TRBD1. Trimming cost V 2 bases and J 8 bases; bases outside gene matches: 3. The V gene's germline CDR1 is MNHNY and CDR2 SVGAGI (reference sequence). There are 14 residues in the CDR3. The CDR3 loop reads CASSYPGTGEPQHF. The DNA for the CDR3 is TGTGCCAGCAGTTACCCGGGGACAGGGGAGCCCCAGCATTTT.

This clone was counted only a few times. The rearrangement links TRBV10-1 to TRBJ2-1; 7 bases align to TRBD1. J lost 4 bases, V lost 7 bases, and 4 bases had no gene match. The CDR3 totals 13 residues. Germline V gives CDR1 WNHNN, CDR2 SYGVQD (reference sequence). The CDR3 nucleotides read TGCGCCAGCACCTCGGGACAGTACAATGAGCAGTTCTTC. Translated: CASTSGQYNEQFF.

J is TRBJ1-5 and V is TRBV5-1; D unresolved. The CDR3 contains 15 residues. In germline, CDR1 is SGHRS, CDR2 YFSETQ. Trimming pared 0 bases from V and 3 bases from J, leaving 10 bases between. The CDR3 protein is CASSLDAGYNQPQHF. The CDR3 coding sequence is TGCGCCAGCAGCTTGGATGCGGGTTACAATCAGCCCCAGCATTTT.

The chain couples TRBV5-4 to TRBJ1-1, with a possible D match to TRBD1 (5 bases). Looked up from germline, CDR1 is SGHNT and CDR2 is YYREEE (reference sequence). CDR3 length: 16 amino acids. Trimming shortened V by 4 bases and J by 5 bases, and 21 bases separated the two germline ends. The CDR3: CASSPVPGRGETEAFF. The DNA for the CDR3 is TGTGCCAGCAGCCCAGTCCCGGGGCGGGGGGAAACTGAAGCTTTCTTT.

This clone was detected once. The chain has TRBV19 and TRBJ1-2; 7 bases fit TRBD1. The V and J ends lost 6 bases and 7 bases, in that order; junction bases with no gene match: 11. Per the germline V gene, CDR1 is LNHDA and CDR2 is SQIVND (reference sequence). The CDR3 is 14 residues long. The CDR3 protein is CASRQGPLQTGYTF. The DNA for the CDR3 is TGTGCCAGTAGACAGGGGCCACTTCAAACTGGCTACACCTTC.

The V and J genes are TRBV6-5 and TRBJ2-3, with 10 nucleotides matching TRBD1. The germline V gene encodes CDR1 MNHEY and CDR2 SVGAGI. The CDR3 sequence is 15 residues long. The V segment lost 7 bases and the J segment 1 base; nucleotides outside the gene matches: 5. CDR3 loop: CASNTGTGGTDTQYF. For the CDR3, the DNA is TGTGCCAGCAACACCGGGACAGGGGGCACAGATACGCAGTATTTT.

V is TRBV10-1 and J is TRBJ1-1, with D unclear. The CDR3 is 13 residues long. The ends were cut back, 6 bases at V and 0 bases at J, with 8 bases in the middle. Germline assignment: CDR1 WNHNN and CDR2 SYGVQD (reference sequence). CDR3 in amino acids: CASSDGMNTEAFF. The CDR3 bases are TGCGCCAGCAGCGACGGGATGAACACTGAAGCTTTCTTT.

The J gene is TRBJ2-3, the V gene TRBV11-3; weak D call: TRBD2 (5 bases). Germline V gene data show CDR1 as SGHNT and CDR2 as YENEEA. The CDR3 runs to 15 residues. The V end was cut by 3 bases, the J end by 6 bases, with 16 bases between. CDR3 DNA: TGTGCCAGCAGCTTGAGGACTGGGTTGGGGGATACGCAGTATTTT. Its translation: CASSLRTGLGDTQYF.

This rearrangement joins TRBV12-5 to TRBJ2-3; 7 positions agree with TRBD2. CDR3 length: 16 amino acids. Germline CDR1 LGHNT, CDR2 FRNRAP. V was pared by 4 bases and J by 2 bases, with 9 bases of the junction left unmatched. CDR3 nucleotide sequence: TGTGCTAGTGGTTCCGGACTAGTCTCGTCCACAGATACGCAGTATTTT. Its translation: CASGSGLVSSTDTQYF. Full variable domain (outside the CDR3, taken from reference TRBV12-5 and TRBJ2-3): DARVTQTPRHKVTEMGQEVTMRCQPILGHNTVFWYRQTMMQGLELLAYFRNRAPLDDSGMPKDRFSAEMPDATLATLKIQPSEPRDSAVYFCASGSGLVSSTDTQYFGPGTRLTVL.

The CDR3 coding sequence is TGTGCCAGCAGTGAAAAGGGTAGGGTAAGCGAGCAGTACGTC. This sequence encodes CASSEKGRVSEQYV. The gene calls are TRBV2 and TRBJ2-7; D uncertain. Germline CDR1 and CDR2: SNHLY and FYNNEI. This CDR3 is 14 amino acids long. The V and J ends lost 2 bases and 6 bases respectively, with 14 bases between them.

The V call is TRBV6-5, the J call TRBJ2-1; 10 bases are shared with TRBD1. The ends lost 6 bases at V and 7 bases at J; junction bases unmatched: 3. Germline V gene data show CDR1 as MNHEY and CDR2 as SVGAGI. The CDR3 contains 13 residues. The CDR3 nucleotides are TGTGCCAGCAGCAGACAGGGGGCTAATGAGCAGTTCTTC. This gives the protein CASSRQGANEQFF.

The genes are TRBV7-8 and TRBJ2-7; no firm D call. The germline gives CDR1 SGHVS, CDR2 FQNEAQ. The CDR3 sequence is 14 residues long. Trimming removed 0 bases from V and 3 bases from J, with 9 bases in between. The chain's CDR3 is CASSLAGPGYEQYV. The CDR3 DNA reads as TGTGCCAGCAGCTTAGCTGGACCGGGCTACGAGCAGTACGTC.

The rearrangement uses TRBV4-1 and TRBJ2-2, with D perhaps assigned TRBD1 or TRBD2 (6 bases each). Deletions cut 4 bases from V and 6 bases from J, with 15 bases between. The CDR3 has 15 residues. Germline V lookup: CDR1 MGHRA, CDR2 YSYEKL. The CDR3 loop reads CASSLIGGRPGELFF. The CDR3 DNA is TGCGCCAGCAGCCTGATTGGGGGGCGCCCCGGGGAGCTGTTTTTT.

This chain links TRBV6-4 with TRBJ1-1, with a weak D call TRBD1 (5 bases). The germline V gene encodes CDR1 MRHNA and CDR2 SNTAGT. V lost 0 bases and J lost 5, with 10 bases in between. The CDR3 length is 14 residues. The CDR3 loop reads CASSDSAGRTEAFF. The CDR3, as DNA: TGTGCCAGCAGTGACTCAGCAGGGCGGACTGAAGCTTTCTTT.

This chain links TRBV7-2 with TRBJ2-2; no clear D. This CDR3 has 13 amino acids. The germline gives CDR1 SGHTA, CDR2 FQGNSA. Trimming took off 4 bases at V and 2 bases at J, with 5 bases between the two ends. In nucleotides, the CDR3 is TGTGCCAGCAGCTCCTACAACACCGGGGAGCTGTTTTTT. It is translated as CASSSYNTGELFF.